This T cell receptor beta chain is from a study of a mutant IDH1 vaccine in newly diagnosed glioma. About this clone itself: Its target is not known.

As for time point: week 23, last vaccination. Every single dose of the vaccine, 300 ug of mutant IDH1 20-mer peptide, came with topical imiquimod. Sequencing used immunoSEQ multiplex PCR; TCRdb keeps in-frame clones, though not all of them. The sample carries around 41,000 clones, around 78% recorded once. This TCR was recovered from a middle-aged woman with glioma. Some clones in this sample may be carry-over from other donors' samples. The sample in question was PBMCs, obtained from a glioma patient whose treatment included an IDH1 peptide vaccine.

The CDR3 sequence is CASSYTDYTEAFF. DNA of the CDR3: TGTGCCAGCAGTTACACGGATTACACTGAAGCTTTCTTT. The rearrangement links TRBV6-6 to TRBJ1-1; D gene ambiguous. Per germline, CDR1 MNHNY and CDR2 SVGAGI (reference sequence). V was shortened by 2 bases and J by 3 bases, with 7 bases between the two germline ends. CDR3 length: 13 residues.